This TCR beta chain derives from a study of blood T cell repertoires in COVID-19. CDR3 length: 15 amino acids. Germline CDR1 reads SEHNR; CDR2 reads FQNEAQ (reference sequence). Trimming removed 5 bases from V and 5 bases from J, with 18 bases in between. This clone was detected once. In the source study's methods: The authors estimated nucleated cell counts from reference gene primer amplification. TCRdb's table, derived via immunoSEQ multiplex PCR, lists solely in-frame clones and lacks some. The V and J calls and clone size come from that table; D and trimming were worked out from the DNA. The sample has approximately 88,000 clones, about nine tenths seen once.

Sequenced: peripheral blood. The chain links TRBV7-9 to TRBJ1-1; tentatively, D is TRBD1 (5 bases). This TCR derives from a woman aged 45-59 years in a cohort sampled during active COVID-19. Written as DNA, the CDR3 is TGTGCCAGCAGCCAAGGTCCAGGGAGGTTGACTGAAGCTTTCTTT. Its translation is CASSQGPGRLTEAFF.